These T cell receptor beta chains were read from a single sample in a study of blood T cell repertoires in COVID-19. Generated by immunoSEQ multiplex PCR, the TCRdb table keeps only in-frame clones and is missing some. The sample lists some 300,000 clones, 65% to 90% seen once, with roughly 4% in the top ten. The sequenced sample was PBMCs or T cells enriched from blood (not recorded which). The receptor source for this set is a man under 40 who had recovered from COVID-19. CDR3s include the opening cysteine and the closing phenylalanine or tryptophan. The size field is filled for only some rows; it gives once, few, many or a size class.

clone size	J gene	V gene	CDR3 protein
once	TRBJ1-2	TRBV27	CASSPTGGMDGYTF
NA	TRBJ1-4	TRBV5-1	CASSPGRNEKLFF
NA	TRBJ2-7	TRBV5-1	CASSSDRAYEQYF
NA	TRBJ1-4	TRBV18	CASSPQGANEKLFF
NA	TRBJ2-7	TRBV30	CAWSPRYEQYF
NA	TRBJ1-3	TRBV28	CASSPQGAGNTIYF
NA	TRBJ2-1	TRBV5-1	CASSLVPRKSSYNEQFF
NA	TRBJ2-3	TRBV28	CASTIPGLAGTDTQYF
NA	TRBJ1-2	TRBV5-1	CASSFGGGPTGVGYTF
NA	TRBJ2-5	TRBV7-2	CASSLAGQGGETQYF
NA	TRBJ2-5	TRBV19	CASSTEGRYQETQYF
NA	TRBJ2-1	TRBV7-6	CASSLWTGGKNEQFF
NA	TRBJ2-3	TRBV3-1/TRBV3-2	CASSQGVFSGGFADTQYF
NA	TRBJ2-1	TRBV7-8	CASSIGVGTYNEQFF
few	TRBJ1-2	TRBV5-4	CASSAIQGHYGYTF
NA	TRBJ2-1	TRBV15	CATSRARESEYEQFF
few	TRBJ2-1	TRBV4-1	CASSPQALNSNNEQFF
NA	TRBJ1-1	TRBV18	CASSPGGKGTEAFF
NA	TRBJ2-5	TRBV2	CASSNQGAPQETQYF
NA	TRBJ1-4	TRBV29-1	CSGGQGGEKLFF
once	TRBJ2-1	TRBV5-6	CASSTGLASSYNEQFF
NA	TRBJ2-2	TRBV27	CASRTGQLRNTGELFF
once	TRBJ1-2	TRBV19	CASSISSGTGASNYGYTF
NA	TRBJ1-1	TRBV11-2	CASSLRWNTEAFF
NA	TRBJ2-1	TRBV7-2	CASSFSGTSIDEQFF
NA	TRBJ2-7	TRBV14	CASSPWGSEEQYF
NA	TRBJ2-3	TRBV28	CASRQGITDTQYF
NA	TRBJ2-7	TRBV7-9	CASSLVSSGLNGYEQYF
NA	TRBJ2-2	TRBV28	CASKGEGGELFF
NA	TRBJ2-3	TRBV7-2	CASSLVLADTQYF
NA	TRBJ2-7	TRBV18	CASSPPGGRSYEQYF
NA	TRBJ2-1	TRBV6-5	CAGARVAGHEQFF
NA	TRBJ2-5	TRBV7-9	CASSSSPQGIQETQYF
NA	TRBJ1-2	TRBV28	CASREGLRGYGYTF
NA	TRBJ2-7	TRBV7-2	CASSWTGSSYEQYF
NA	TRBJ1-2	TRBV12-3/TRBV12-4	CASRLDRASGYTF